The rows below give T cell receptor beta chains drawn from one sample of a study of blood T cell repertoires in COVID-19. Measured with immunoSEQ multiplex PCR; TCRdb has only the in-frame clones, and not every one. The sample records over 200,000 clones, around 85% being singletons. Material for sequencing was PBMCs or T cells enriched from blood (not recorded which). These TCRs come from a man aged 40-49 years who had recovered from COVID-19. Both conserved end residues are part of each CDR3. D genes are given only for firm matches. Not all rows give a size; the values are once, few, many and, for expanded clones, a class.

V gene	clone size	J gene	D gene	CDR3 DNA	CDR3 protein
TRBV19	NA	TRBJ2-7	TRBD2	TGTGCCAGTAGTGTCTCCGGGACTAGCGGGAGTTCTAGCTCCTACGAGCAGTACTTC	CASSVSGTSGSSSSYEQYF
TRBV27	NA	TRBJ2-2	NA	TGTGCCAGCAGTTGGGGGGAGAACACCGGGGAGCTGTTTTTT	CASSWGENTGELFF
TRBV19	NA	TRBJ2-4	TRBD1	TGTGCCAGTAGTATATGGGGACAGGGGCTAAACATTCAGTACTTC	CASSIWGQGLNIQYF
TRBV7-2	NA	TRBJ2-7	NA	TGTGCCAGCAGCTCAACTCAGAGCGCCCGTAGGTACTTC	CASSSTQSARRYF
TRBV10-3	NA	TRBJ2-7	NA	TGTGCCATCAGTGTTTCCGGGGGCGAGCAGTACTTC	CAISVSGGEQYF
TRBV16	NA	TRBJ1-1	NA	TGTGCCAGCAGCCAATTCAGGGGACCGAACACTGAAGCTTTCTTT	CASSQFRGPNTEAFF
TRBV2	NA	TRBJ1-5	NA	TGTGCCAGCAGTTACACAGGGAGCAATCAGCCCCAGCATTTT	CASSYTGSNQPQHF
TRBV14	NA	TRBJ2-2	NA	TGTGCCAGCAGCCAACTGGGACTCGGCGGGGAGCTGTTTTTT	CASSQLGLGGELFF
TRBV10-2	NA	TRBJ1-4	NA	TGCGCCACTTCTCGGGGTGAAAAACTGTTTTTT	CATSRGEKLFF
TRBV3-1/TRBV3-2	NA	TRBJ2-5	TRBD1	TGTGCCAGCAGCCAAAGGGGACAGGGGGCTAGGAGGGAGACCCAGTACTTC	CASSQRGQGARRETQYF
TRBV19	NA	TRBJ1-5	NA	TGTGCCAGTAGTATAGACAGGGCCGGCAATCAGCCCCAGCATTTT	CASSIDRAGNQPQHF
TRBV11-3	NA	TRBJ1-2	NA	TGTGCCAGCAGCTTACGGTCAGGGTCCTACTATGGCTACACCTTC	CASSLRSGSYYGYTF
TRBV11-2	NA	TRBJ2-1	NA	TGTGCCAGCGGTGACTCTCGGTGGGACAATGAGCAGTTCTTC	CASGDSRWDNEQFF
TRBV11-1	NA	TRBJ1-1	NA	TGTGCCAGTGAAGGGGTGAGCACTGAAGCTTTCTTT	CASEGVSTEAFF
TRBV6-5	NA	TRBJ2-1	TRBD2	TGTGCCAGCAGCCCGGGGGGGGCTCAAGTACGTGAGCAGTTCTTC	CASSPGGAQVREQFF
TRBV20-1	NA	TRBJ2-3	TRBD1	TGCAGTGCTAGTTATCAGGACAGGGGAACAGATACGCAGTATTTT	CSASYQDRGTDTQYF
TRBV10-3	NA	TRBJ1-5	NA	TGTGCCATCAGTGAGGATGTGGGGGCTCAGCCCCAGCATTTT	CAISEDVGAQPQHF
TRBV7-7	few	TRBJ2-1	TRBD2	TGTGCTAGCAGCTTAGCCCTAGCGGGGAACAATGAGCAGTTCTTC	CASSLALAGNNEQFF
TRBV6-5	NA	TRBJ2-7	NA	TGTGCCAGCAGTTTGTACAGAAACTACGAGCAGTACTTC	CASSLYRNYEQYF
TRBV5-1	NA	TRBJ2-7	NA	TGCGCCAGCAGCTTGGACTTGACTCTCAACGAGCAGTACTTC	CASSLDLTLNEQYF
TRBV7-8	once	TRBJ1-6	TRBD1	TGTGCCAGCAGCTTAGGACAGGGTGGTTCACCCCTCCACTTT	CASSLGQGGSPLHF
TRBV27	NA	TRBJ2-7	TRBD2	TGTGCCAGCAGTAGTCGGGGGGAGAGCTACGAGCAGTACTTC	CASSSRGESYEQYF
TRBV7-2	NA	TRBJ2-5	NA	TGTGCCAGCAGCCTCACCCGTCACCGGGAGACCCAGTACTTC	CASSLTRHRETQYF
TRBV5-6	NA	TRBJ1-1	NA	TGTGCCAGCAACTTTTTGATCAGGGGCGTGGACACTGAAGCTTTCTTT	CASNFLIRGVDTEAFF
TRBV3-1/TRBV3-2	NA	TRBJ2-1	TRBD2	TGTGCCAGCAGCCAAGAAGTGCTAGCGGGATACAATGAGCAGTTCTTC	CASSQEVLAGYNEQFF
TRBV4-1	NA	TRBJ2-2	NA	TGCGCCAGCAGCCTCAGAATCGCGAACACCGGGGAGCTGTTTTTT	CASSLRIANTGELFF
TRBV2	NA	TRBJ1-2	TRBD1	TGTGCCAGCAGTGAACAGGGGGCGTTGGTTCGGGGCTACACCTTC	CASSEQGALVRGYTF
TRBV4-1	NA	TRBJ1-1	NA	TGCGCCAGCAGCCCCAAGAACACTGAAGCTTTCTTT	CASSPKNTEAFF
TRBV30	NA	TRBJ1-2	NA	TGTGCCTGGAGTTTGGTGAGGGCTTACTATGGCTACACCTTC	CAWSLVRAYYGYTF
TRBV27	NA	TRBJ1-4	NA	TGTGCCAGCAAAGGGGGGGCCAGGGCTAATGAAAAACTGTTTTTT	CASKGGARANEKLFF
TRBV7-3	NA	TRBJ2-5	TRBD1	TGTGCCAGCAGCTCTCGACAGGGAGCGGAGACCCAGTACTTC	CASSSRQGAETQYF
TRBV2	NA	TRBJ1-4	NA	TGTGCCAGCAGTGAATTACAAACTAATGAAAAACTGTTTTTT	CASSELQTNEKLFF
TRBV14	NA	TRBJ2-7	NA	TGTGCCAGCAGCCAAACCGTTCCGGGACACCTATACGAGCAGTACTTC	CASSQTVPGHLYEQYF
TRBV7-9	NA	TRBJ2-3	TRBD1	TGTGCCAGCAGCTTGGACAGGGGGCACACAGATACGCAGTATTTT	CASSLDRGHTDTQYF
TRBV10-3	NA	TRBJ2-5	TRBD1	TGTGCCATCAGTGAATCCGGGACAGGGACCGGAGAGACCCAGTACTTC	CAISESGTGTGETQYF
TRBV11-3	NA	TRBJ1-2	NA	TGTGCCAGCAGCTCAGGACAGTATGGCTACACCTTC	CASSSGQYGYTF
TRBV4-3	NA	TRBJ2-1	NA	TGCGCCAGCAGCCAAGATTTGGACACCCCCTACAATGAGCAGTTCTTC	CASSQDLDTPYNEQFF
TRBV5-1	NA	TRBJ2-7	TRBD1	TGCGCCAGCAGCTTAGACAGGGCTACCTACGAGCAGTACTTC	CASSLDRATYEQYF
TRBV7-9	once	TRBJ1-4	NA	TGTGCCAGCAGCTTAGTTCAGACTGGCGGCGTGGAAAAACTGTTTTTT	CASSLVQTGGVEKLFF
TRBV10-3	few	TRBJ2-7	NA	TGTGCCATCAGTCTCCGGGACATGGGGTACGAGCAGTACTTC	CAISLRDMGYEQYF
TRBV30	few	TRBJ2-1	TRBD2	TGTGCCTGGAGTGATAGCGGGAGGGCAGGGTCCTACAATGAGCAGTTCTTC	CAWSDSGRAGSYNEQFF